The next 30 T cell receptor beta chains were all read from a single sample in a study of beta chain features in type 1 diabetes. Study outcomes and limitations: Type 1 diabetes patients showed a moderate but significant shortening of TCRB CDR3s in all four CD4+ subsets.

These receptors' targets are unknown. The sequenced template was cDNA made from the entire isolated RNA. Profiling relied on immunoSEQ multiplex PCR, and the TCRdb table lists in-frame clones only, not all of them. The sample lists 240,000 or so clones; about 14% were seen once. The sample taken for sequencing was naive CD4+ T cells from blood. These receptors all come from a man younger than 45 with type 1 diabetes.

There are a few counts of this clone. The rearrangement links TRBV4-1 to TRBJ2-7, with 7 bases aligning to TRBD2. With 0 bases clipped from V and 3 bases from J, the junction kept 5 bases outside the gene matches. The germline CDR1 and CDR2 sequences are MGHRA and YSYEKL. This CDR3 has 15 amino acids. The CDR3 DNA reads TGCGCCAGCAGCCAAGACTCCGCTAGCGGCTACGAGCAGTACTTC. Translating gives CASSQDSASGYEQYF.

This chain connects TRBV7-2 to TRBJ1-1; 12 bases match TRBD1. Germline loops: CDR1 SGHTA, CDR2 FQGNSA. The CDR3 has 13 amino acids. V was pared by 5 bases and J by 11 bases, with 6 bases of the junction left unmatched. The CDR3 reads CASSTGQGATAFF. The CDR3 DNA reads TGTGCCAGCAGCACGGGACAGGGGGCCACGGCTTTCTTT. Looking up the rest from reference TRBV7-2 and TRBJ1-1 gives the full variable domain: GAGVSQSPSNKVTEKGKDVELRCDPISGHTALYWYRQSLGQGLEFLIYFQGNSAPDKSGLPSDRFSAERTGGSVSTLTIQRTQQEDSAVYLCASSTGQGATAFFGQGTRLTVV.

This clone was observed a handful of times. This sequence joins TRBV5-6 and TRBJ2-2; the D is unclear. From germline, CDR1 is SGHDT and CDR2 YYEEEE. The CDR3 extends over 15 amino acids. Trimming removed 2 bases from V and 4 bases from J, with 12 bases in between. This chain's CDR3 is CASSFPQTPTGELFF. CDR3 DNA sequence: TGTGCCAGCAGCTTCCCGCAGACTCCCACCGGGGAGCTGTTTTTT.

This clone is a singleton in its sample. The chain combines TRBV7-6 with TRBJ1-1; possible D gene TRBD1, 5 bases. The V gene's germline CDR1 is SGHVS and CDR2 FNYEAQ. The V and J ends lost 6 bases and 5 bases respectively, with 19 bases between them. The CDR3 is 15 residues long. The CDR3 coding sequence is TGTGCCAGCAGGCCAGTGAATGGGGCTGGGACTGAAGCTTTCTTT. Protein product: CASRPVNGAGTEAFF.

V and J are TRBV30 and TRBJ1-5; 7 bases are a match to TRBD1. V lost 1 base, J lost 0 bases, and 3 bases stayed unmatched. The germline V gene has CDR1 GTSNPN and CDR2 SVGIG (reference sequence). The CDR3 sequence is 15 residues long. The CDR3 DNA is TGTGCCTGGAGTGCCGGGACAGTTAGCAATCAGCCCCAGCATTTT. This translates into CAWSAGTVSNQPQHF.

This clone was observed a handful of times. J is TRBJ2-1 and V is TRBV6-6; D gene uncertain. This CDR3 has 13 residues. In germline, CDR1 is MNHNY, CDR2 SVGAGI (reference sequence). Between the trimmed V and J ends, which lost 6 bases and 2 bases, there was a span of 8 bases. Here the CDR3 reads CASRGGAYNEQFF. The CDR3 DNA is TGTGCCAGCAGAGGCGGTGCCTACAATGAGCAGTTCTTC.

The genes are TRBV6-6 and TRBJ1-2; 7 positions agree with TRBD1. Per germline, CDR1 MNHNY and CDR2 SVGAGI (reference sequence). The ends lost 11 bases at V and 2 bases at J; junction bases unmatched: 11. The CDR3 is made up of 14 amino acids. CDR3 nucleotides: TGTGCCGGGGCCCCGGACAGGAACAACTATGGCTACACCTTC. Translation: CAGAPDRNNYGYTF.

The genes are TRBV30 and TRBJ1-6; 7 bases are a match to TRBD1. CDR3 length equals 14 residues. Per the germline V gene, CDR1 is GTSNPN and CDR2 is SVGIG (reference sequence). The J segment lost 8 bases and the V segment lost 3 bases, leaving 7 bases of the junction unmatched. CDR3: CAWSEGAGDSPLHF. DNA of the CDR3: TGTGCCTGGAGCGAGGGGGCTGGAGATTCACCCCTCCACTTT.

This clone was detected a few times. For the CDR3, the DNA is TGTGCCAGCAGCTCATACCCGCGAACGGGATCCTACAATGAGCAGTTCTTC. This gives the protein CASSSYPRTGSYNEQFF. This chain uses TRBV13 with TRBJ2-1, with D possibly TRBD2 on 5 matching bases. This CDR3 spans 17 amino acids. Germline CDR1 and CDR2: PRHDT and FYEKMQ (reference sequence). V was trimmed by 4 bases and J by 1 base, leaving 17 bases between them.

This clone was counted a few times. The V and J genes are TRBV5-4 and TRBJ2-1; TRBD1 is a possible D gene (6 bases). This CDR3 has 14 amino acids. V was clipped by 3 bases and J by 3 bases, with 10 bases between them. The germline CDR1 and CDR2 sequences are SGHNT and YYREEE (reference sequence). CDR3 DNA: TGTGCCAGCAGCTCGACAGGTTACTACAATGAGCAGTTCTTC. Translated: CASSSTGYYNEQFF.

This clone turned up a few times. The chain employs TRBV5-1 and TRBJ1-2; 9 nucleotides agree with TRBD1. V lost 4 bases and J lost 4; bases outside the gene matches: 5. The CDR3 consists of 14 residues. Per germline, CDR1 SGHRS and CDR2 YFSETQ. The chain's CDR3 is CASSARQGGYGYTF. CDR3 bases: TGCGCCAGCAGCGCCAGACAGGGGGGCTATGGCTACACCTTC.

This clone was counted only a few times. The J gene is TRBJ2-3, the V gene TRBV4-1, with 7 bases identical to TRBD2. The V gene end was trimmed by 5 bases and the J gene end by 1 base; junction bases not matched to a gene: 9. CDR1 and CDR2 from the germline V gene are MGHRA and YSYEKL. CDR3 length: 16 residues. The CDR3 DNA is TGCGCCAGCAGCAGACGGGCGGGAGAGGGCACAGATACGCAGTATTTT. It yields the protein CASSRRAGEGTDTQYF.

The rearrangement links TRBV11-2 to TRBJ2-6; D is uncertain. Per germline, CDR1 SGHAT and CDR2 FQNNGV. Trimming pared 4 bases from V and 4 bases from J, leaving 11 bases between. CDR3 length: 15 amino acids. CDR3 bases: TGTGCCAGCAGCTCCTCGGTCGCCGGGGCCAACGTCCTGACTTTC. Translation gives CASSSSVAGANVLTF. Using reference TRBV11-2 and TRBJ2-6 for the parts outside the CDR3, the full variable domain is EAGVAQSPRYKIIEKRQSVAFWCNPISGHATLYWYQQILGQGPKLLIQFQNNGVVDDSQLPKDRFSAERLKGVDSTLKIQPAKLEDSAVYLCASSSSVAGANVLTFGAGSRLTVL.

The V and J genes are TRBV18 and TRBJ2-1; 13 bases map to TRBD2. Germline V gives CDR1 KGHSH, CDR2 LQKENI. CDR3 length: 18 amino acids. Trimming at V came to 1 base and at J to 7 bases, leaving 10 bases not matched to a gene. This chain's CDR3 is CASSPQRTGTSGDNEQFF. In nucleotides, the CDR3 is TGTGCCAGCTCACCACAAAGAACCGGGACTAGCGGGGATAATGAGCAGTTCTTC.

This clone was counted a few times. For the CDR3, the DNA is TGTGCCAGCAGCTTAGGGACAGGGGGGGGCAGTTGGCCCCAGCATTTT. This sequence encodes CASSLGTGGGSWPQHF. The chain joins TRBV7-9 to TRBJ1-5; 10 bases map to TRBD1. The V and J ends lost 1 base and 9 bases, in that order; junction bases with no gene match: 9. CDR3 length equals 16 residues. Germline-derived CDR1 and CDR2 are SEHNR and FQNEAQ (reference sequence).

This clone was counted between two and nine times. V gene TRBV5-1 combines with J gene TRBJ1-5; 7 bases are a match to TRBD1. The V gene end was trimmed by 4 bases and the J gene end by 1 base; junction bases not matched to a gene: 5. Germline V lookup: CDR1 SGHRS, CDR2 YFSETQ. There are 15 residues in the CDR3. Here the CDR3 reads CASSLGQTSNQPQHF. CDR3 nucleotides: TGCGCCAGCAGCCTGGGACAGACGAGCAATCAGCCCCAGCATTTT.

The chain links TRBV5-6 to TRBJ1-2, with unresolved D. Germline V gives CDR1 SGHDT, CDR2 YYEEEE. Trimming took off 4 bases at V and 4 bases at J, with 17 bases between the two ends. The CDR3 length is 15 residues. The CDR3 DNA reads TGTGCCAGCAGCCCGACCGACCCCTCGGGCTATGGCTACACCTTC. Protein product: CASSPTDPSGYGYTF.

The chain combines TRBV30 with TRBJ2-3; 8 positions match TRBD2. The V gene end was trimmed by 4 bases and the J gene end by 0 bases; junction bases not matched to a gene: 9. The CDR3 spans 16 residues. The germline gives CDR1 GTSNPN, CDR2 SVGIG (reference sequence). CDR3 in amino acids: CAWILGASGSTDTQYF. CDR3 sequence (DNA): TGTGCCTGGATCCTGGGGGCTAGCGGGAGCACAGATACGCAGTATTTT.

DNA for the CDR3: TGTGCCAGCAGTGAAACGGCAGGGGGCCGTACTGAAGCTTTCTTT. Translation gives CASSETAGGRTEAFF. The rearrangement joins TRBV2 to TRBJ1-1; 8 nucleotides match TRBD1. CDR1 SNHLY and CDR2 FYNNEI come from the germline V gene. CDR3 size: 15 residues. V lost 2 bases, J lost 5 bases, and 7 bases stayed unmatched. Full variable domain (remainder filled in from reference TRBV2 and TRBJ1-1): EPEVTQTPSHQVTQMGQEVILRCVPISNHLYFYWYRQILGQKVEFLVSFYNNEISEKSEIFDDQFSVERPDGSNFTLKIRSTKLEDSAMYFCASSETAGGRTEAFFGQGTRLTVV.

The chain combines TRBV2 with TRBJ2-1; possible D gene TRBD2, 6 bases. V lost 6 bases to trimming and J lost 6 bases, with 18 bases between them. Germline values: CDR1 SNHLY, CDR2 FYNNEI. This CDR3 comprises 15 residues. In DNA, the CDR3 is TGTGCCAGCAGCCGTGGGGGGTCCCTTTTCAATGAGCAGTTCTTC. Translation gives CASSRGGSLFNEQFF.

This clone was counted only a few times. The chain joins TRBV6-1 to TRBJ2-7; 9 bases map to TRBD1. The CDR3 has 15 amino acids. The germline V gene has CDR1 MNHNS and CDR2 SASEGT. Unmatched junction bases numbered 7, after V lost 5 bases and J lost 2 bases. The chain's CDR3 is CASSRRDRAAYEQYF. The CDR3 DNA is TGTGCCAGCAGTCGCCGGGACAGGGCAGCCTACGAGCAGTACTTC.

The CDR3 reads CASSSIPGGSRAKNIQYF. The CDR3 DNA is TGTGCCAGCAGCTCCATTCCGGGGGGAAGCCGGGCCAAAAACATTCAGTACTTC. This chain joins TRBV7-2 and TRBJ2-4; 7 bases align to TRBD2. The germline CDR1 and CDR2 sequences are SGHTA and FQGNSA. This CDR3 is built from 18 residues. V dropped 4 bases and J dropped 1; count of bases not matched to a gene: 13.

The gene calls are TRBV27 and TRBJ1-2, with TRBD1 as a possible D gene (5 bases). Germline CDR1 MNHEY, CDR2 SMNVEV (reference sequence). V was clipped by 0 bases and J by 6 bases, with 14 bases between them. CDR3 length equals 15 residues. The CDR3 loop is CASSLSLRVTHGYTF. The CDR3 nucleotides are TGTGCCAGCAGTTTATCGCTCAGGGTGACCCATGGCTACACCTTC.

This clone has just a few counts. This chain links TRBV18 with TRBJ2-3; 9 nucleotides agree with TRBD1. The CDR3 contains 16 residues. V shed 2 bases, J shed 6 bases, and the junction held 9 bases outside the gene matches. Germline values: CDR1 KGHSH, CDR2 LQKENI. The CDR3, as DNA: TGTGCCAGCTCACCAGGGACAGGGCTGGGTCCGGATACGCAGTATTTT. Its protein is CASSPGTGLGPDTQYF.

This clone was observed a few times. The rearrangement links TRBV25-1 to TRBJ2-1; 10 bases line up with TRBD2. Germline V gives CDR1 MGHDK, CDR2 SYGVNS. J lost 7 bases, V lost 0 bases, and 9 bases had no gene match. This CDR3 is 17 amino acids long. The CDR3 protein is CASSEYRSGGAMNEQFF. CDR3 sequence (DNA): TGTGCCAGCAGTGAATATAGGAGCGGGGGGGCCATGAATGAGCAGTTCTTC. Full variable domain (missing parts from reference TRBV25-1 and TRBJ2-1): EADIYQTPRYLVIGTGKKITLECSQTMGHDKMYWYQQDPGMELHLIHYSYGVNSTEKGDLSSESTVSRIRTEHFPLTLESARPSHTSQYLCASSEYRSGGAMNEQFFGPGTRLTVL.

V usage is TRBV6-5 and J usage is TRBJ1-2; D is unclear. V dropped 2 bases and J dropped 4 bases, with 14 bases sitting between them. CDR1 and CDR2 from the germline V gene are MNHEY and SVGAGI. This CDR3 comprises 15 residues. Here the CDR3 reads CASSYRLDRSYGYTF. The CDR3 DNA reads TGTGCCAGCAGTTACCGTCTAGACCGCTCCTATGGCTACACCTTC.

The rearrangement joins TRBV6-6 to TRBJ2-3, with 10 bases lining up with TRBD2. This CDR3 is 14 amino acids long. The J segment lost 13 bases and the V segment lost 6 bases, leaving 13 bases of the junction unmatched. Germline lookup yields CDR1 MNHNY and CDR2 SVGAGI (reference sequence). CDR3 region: CASSLLAGEPTEYF. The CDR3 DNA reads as TGTGCCAGCAGCCTCCTAGCGGGGGAGCCCACGGAGTATTTT.

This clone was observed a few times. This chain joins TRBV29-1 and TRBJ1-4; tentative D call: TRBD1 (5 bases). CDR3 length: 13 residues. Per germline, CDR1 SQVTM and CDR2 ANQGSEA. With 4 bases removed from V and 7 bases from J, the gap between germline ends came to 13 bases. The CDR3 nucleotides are TGCAGCGTTGTAATACAGGAGGGTGAAAAACTGTTTTTT. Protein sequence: CSVVIQEGEKLFF.

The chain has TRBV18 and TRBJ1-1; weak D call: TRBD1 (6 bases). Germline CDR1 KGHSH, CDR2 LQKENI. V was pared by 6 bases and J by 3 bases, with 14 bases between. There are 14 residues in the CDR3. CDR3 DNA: TGTGCCAGCTCGCCAACAGGGTTACACACTGAAGCTTTCTTT. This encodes CASSPTGLHTEAFF. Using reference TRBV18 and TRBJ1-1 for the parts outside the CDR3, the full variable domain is NAGVMQNPRHLVRRRGQEARLRCSPMKGHSHVYWYRQLPEEGLKFMVYLQKENIIDESGMPKERFSAEFPKEGPSILRIQQVVRGDSAAYFCASSPTGLHTEAFFGQGTRLTVV.

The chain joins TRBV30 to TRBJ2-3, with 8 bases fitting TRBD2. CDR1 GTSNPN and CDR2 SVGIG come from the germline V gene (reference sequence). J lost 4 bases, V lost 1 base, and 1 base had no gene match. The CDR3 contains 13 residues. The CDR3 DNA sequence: TGTGCCTGGAGTGAGCGGGGGCCAGATACGCAGTATTTT. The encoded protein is CAWSERGPDTQYF.